This paragraph covers one TCR beta chain sequence. Its recognized antigen is unknown. Base qualities are not recorded, but no much larger clone differs from it by a single base. The label giving this sample's treatment or condition can be read as: allogeneic hematopoietic cell transplantation with graft depleted of TCRalphabeta T cells and CD19 B cells. The transplant recipients were children given TCRalphabeta/CD19-depleted allogeneic hematopoietic cell grafts. There are 16 amino acids in the CDR3, from cysteine to phenylalanine inclusive. Of all the DNA, just the CDR3 is kept, 48 bases in frame from base 1. A distance of 20 bases separates the germline ends of V and J, which lose 1 base and 7 bases respectively. The germline V gene (reference sequence) supplies CDR1 DFQATT and CDR2 SNEGSKA. The record originates from a study of T-cell reconstitution after alpha-beta-depleted transplantation in children (dated by TCRdb to 2016 to 2017). Background for the entire study: Using TCR repertoire profiling, the study followed T-cell immune reconstitution in a quantitative way in children after TCRalphabeta/CD19-depleted allogeneic hematopoietic cell transplantation.

Overall study outcomes, separate from this receptor: The frequencies of hyperexpanded clones fell over the following months, and after one year, T-cell counts and TCRbeta diversity were mostly attributed to newly produced T cells. The high TCRbeta diversity at day 60 in some patients was ascribed to recipient T cells and intrathymic progenitors that had survived conditioning. The apparently early recovery of alphabetaT-cell counts about two months after transplant reportedly depended on only several hundred rapidly expanded clones that came from non-depleted graft cells.

The library was produced with PCR. Sequencer: Illumina HiSeq 2500. Molecular barcoding was employed in the preparation of TCR libraries, with unique molecular identifiers being used to normalize TCRbeta repertoire quantification. The raw public reads went through TCRdb reprocessing: fastp at Q25, MiXCR clone calling, in-frame beta chains kept. Each CDR3 protein gets just one entry, which takes the most common genes and DNA from the rows behind it. The sample yields roughly 670,000 distinct CDR3 sequences; approximately 14% were counted once. 0.79% of the sample is in the top ten clones. The chain was built from TRBV20-1 and TRBJ1-5; the D gene remains uncertain. The receptor was isolated from a girl aged 2-10 years with congenital amegakaryocytic thrombocytopenia, due to receive a stem cell transplant. The sample was PBMCs, taken before TCRalphabeta/CD19-depleted stem cell transplant. The nucleotides read TGCAGTGCTAGAGTTAATCCGGCAGTTGGGGAACAGCCCCAGCATTTT. This yields the protein CSARVNPAVGEQPQHF.